The T cell receptor beta chain described here comes from a study of cytomegalovirus exposure and HLA in healthy donors. Study observations and caveats: Later analysis demonstrated an association between a missense DCLRE1C variant and TCR beta V- and J-gene trimming.

The PCR employed 60 Vbeta primers together with 13 Jbeta primers. The method was immunoSEQ multiplex PCR; TCRdb's version includes in-frame clones alone and lacks a portion of them. The sample records about 85,000 clones, about 80% being singletons. V lost 1 base to trimming and J lost 2 bases; unmatched junction nucleotides: 6. This CDR3 is built from 15 residues. Germline V lookup: CDR1 SGHRS, CDR2 YFSETQ. As concerns this clone: What it binds is unknown.

The receptor was derived from a woman aged 45 to 65 in good health and CMV-seropositive. Sample: PBMCs. V and J are TRBV5-1 and TRBJ2-7; 7 bases match TRBD2. The CDR3 protein is CASSLNTGGTYEQYF. The CDR3 bases are TGCGCCAGCAGCTTGAACACGGGGGGAACCTACGAGCAGTACTTC.